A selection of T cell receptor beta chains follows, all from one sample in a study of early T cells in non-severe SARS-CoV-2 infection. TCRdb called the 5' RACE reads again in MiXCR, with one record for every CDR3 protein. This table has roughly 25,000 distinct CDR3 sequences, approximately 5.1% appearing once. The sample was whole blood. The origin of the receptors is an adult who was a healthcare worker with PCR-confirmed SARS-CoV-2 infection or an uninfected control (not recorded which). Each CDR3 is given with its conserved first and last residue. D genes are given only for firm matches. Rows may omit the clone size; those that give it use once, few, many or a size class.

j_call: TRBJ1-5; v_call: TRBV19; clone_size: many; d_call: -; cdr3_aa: CASSNGVSNQPQHF; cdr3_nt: TGTGCCAGTAGTAATGGGGTCAGCAATCAGCCCCAGCATTTT
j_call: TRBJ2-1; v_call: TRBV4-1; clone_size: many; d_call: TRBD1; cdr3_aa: CASSQGVTGDNEQFF; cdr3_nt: TGCGCCAGCAGCCAAGGCGTTACAGGGGACAATGAGCAGTTCTTC
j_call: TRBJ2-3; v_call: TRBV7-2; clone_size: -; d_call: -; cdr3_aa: CASSMRGGAADTQYF; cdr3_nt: TGTGCCAGCAGCATGCGGGGCGGGGCCGCGGATACGCAGTATTTT
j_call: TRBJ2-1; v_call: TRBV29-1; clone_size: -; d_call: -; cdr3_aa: CSVGGPNNEQFF; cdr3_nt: TGCAGCGTTGGGGGACCTAACAATGAGCAGTTCTTC
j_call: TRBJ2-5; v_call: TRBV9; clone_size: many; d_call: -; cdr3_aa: CASSADFQETQYF; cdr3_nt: TGTGCCAGCAGCGCCGACTTTCAAGAGACCCAGTACTTC
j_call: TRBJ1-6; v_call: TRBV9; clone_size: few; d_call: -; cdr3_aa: CASSFLTGGSSPLHF; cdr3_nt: TGTGCCAGCAGCTTCCTGACAGGAGGCTCTTCACCCCTCCACTTT
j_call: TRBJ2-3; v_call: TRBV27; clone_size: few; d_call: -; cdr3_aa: CASSLRAGWSDTQYF; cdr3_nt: TGTGCCAGCAGTTTACGGGCAGGGTGGTCAGATACGCAGTATTTT
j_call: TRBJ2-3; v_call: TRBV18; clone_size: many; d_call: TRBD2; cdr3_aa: CASSPRGTSTDTQYF; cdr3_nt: TGTGCCAGCTCACCGCGGGGGACTAGCACAGATACGCAGTATTTT
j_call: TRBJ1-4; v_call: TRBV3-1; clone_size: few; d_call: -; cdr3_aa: CASSWGTEKLFF; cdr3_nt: TGTGCCAGCAGCTGGGGAACTGAAAAACTGTTTTTT
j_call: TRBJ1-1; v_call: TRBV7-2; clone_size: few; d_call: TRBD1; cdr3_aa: CASSLRGRDTEAFF; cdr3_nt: TGTGCCAGCAGCTTAAGGGGGCGCGACACTGAAGCTTTCTTT
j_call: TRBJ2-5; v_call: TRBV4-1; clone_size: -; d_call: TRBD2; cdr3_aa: CASQRDYYQETQYF; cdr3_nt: TGCGCCAGCCAACGGGACTACTACCAAGAGACCCAGTACTTC
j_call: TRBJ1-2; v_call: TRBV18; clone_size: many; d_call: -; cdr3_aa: CASSPPQGHGYGYTF; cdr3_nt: TGTGCCAGCTCACCACCTCAGGGGCACGGCTATGGCTACACCTTC
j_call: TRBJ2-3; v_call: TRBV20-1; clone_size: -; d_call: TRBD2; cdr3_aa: CSAREGLAGADTQYF; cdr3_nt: TGCAGTGCTAGAGAGGGACTAGCGGGGGCAGATACGCAGTATTTT
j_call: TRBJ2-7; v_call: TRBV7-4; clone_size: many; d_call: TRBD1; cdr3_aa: CASSYRGPSCEQYF; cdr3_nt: TGTGCCAGCAGCTACAGGGGGCCTTCGTGCGAGCAGTACTTC
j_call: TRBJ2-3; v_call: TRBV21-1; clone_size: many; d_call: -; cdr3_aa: CASRKRSPGHPPGTDTQYF; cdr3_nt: TGTGCCAGCAGGAAAAGGTCCCCGGGACACCCACCTGGCACAGATACGCAGTATTTT
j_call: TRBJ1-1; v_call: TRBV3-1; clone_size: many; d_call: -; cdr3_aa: CASSRDTEAFF; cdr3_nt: TGTGCCAGCAGCCGGGACACTGAAGCTTTCTTT
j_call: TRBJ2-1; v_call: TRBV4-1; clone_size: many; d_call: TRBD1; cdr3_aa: CASSQGGTGGASWYNEQFF; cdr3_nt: TGCGCCAGCAGCCAAGGCGGGACAGGGGGCGCGTCCTGGTACAATGAGCAGTTCTTC
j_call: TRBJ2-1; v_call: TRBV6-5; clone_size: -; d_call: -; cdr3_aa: CATGTSNEQFF; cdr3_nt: TGTGCCACCGGGACTTCCAATGAGCAGTTCTTC
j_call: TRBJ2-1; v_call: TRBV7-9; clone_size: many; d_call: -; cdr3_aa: CASSLGGGTYNEQFF; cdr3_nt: TGTGCCAGCAGCTTGGGAGGGGGGACCTACAATGAGCAGTTCTTC
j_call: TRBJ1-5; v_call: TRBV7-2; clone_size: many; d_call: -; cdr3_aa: CASSFLDRLNQPQHF; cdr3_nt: TGTGCCAGCAGCTTCCTGGACAGACTGAACCAGCCCCAGCATTTT
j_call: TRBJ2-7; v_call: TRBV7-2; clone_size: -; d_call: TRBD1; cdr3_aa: CASSDDRGLEQYF; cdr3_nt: TGTGCCAGCAGCGACGACAGGGGGCTTGAGCAGTACTTC
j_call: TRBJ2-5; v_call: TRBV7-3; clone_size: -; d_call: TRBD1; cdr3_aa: CASSLGQEGTQYF; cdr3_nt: TGTGCCAGCAGCTTGGGACAGGAAGGGACCCAGTACTTC
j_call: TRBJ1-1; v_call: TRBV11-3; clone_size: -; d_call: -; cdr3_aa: CASSFGMDTEAFF; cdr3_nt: TGTGCCAGCAGCTTCGGGATGGACACTGAAGCTTTCTTT
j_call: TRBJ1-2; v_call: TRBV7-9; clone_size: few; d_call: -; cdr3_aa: CASSPPGSYGYTF; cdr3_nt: TGTGCCAGCAGCCCGCCGGGGAGCTATGGCTACACCTTC
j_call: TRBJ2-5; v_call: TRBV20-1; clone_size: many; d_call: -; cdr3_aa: CSARLDSQETQYF; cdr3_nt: TGCAGTGCTAGGCTGGACAGCCAAGAGACCCAGTACTTC
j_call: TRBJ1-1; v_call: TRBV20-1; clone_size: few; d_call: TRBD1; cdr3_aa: CSARDPRQGRSEAFF; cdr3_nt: TGCAGTGCTAGGGATCCCCGACAGGGCAGGTCTGAAGCTTTCTTT
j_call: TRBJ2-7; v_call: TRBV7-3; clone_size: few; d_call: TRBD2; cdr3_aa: CASSPRGGESFEQYF; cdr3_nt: TGTGCCAGCAGCCCGCGCGGGGGAGAGAGTTTCGAGCAGTACTTC
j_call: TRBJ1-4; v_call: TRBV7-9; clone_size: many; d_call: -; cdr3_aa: CASSLQSTNEKLFF; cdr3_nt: TGTGCCAGCAGCTTACAGTCAACTAATGAAAAACTGTTTTTT
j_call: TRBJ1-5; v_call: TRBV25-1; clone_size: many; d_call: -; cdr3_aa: CASSPQDLQPQHF; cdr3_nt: TGTGCCAGCAGTCCACAGGACCTTCAGCCCCAGCATTTT
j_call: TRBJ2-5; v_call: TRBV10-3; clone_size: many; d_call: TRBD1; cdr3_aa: CAIRDRTGEQETQYF; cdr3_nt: TGTGCCATCAGGGATAGGACAGGGGAGCAAGAGACCCAGTACTTC
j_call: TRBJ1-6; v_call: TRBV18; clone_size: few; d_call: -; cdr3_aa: CASSPPAGGWDSPLHF; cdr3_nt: TGTGCCAGCTCACCACCGGCAGGCGGTTGGGATTCACCCCTCCACTTT
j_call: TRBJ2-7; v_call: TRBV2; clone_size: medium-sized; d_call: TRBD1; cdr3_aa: CASSAGLQGTSYEQYF; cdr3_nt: TGTGCCAGCAGTGCGGGCCTACAGGGGACCTCCTACGAGCAGTACTTC
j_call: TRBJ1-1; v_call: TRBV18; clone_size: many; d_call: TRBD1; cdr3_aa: CASSRYEGALNTEAFF; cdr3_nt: TGTGCCAGCTCACGCTACGAGGGGGCCTTGAACACTGAAGCTTTCTTT
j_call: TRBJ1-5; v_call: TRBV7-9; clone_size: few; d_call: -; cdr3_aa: CASSLAGTKGNQPQHF; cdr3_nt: TGTGCCAGCAGCTTAGCCGGGACAAAGGGGAATCAGCCCCAGCATTTT
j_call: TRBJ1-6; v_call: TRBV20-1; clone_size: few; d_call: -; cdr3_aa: CSARESLGHYNSPLHF; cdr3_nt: TGCAGTGCTAGAGAGTCCCTCGGGCACTATAATTCACCCCTCCACTTT